The 31 T cell receptor beta chains in this list originate from one sample, sequenced in a study of monozygotic twins with cystic fibrosis. The data were produced by immunoSEQ multiplex PCR, yet TCRdb's version contains in-frame clones alone and is incomplete. This table holds 30,000 to 40,000 clones, approximately 65% found once. Sample: blood. These receptors originate from a girl under 18 with cystic fibrosis.

In its sample, this clone was seen a few times. The chain couples TRBV7-9 to TRBJ1-1; possibly TRBD1 for D (5 bases). Trimming left V 0 bases short and J 0 bases short, with 5 bases between. The V gene's germline CDR1 is SEHNR and CDR2 FQNEAQ (reference sequence). The CDR3 contains 14 residues. The CDR3, as DNA: TGTGCCAGCAGCTTAGCGACAGTGAACACTGAAGCTTTCTTT. This gives the protein CASSLATVNTEAFF. Drawing the rest from reference TRBV7-9 and TRBJ1-1, the complete variable domain is DTGVSQNPRHKITKRGQNVTFRCDPISEHNRLYWYRQTLGQGPEFLTYFQNEAQLEKSRLLSDRFSAERPKGSFSTLEIQRTEQGDSAMYLCASSLATVNTEAFFGQGTRLTVV.

This chain connects TRBV9 to TRBJ2-3; D perhaps matches TRBD2 (5 bases). V was clipped by 0 bases and J by 2 bases, with 13 bases between them. The CDR3 has 16 amino acids. Germline-derived CDR1 and CDR2 are SGDLS and YYNGEE. The CDR3 spells CASSVVGGSYTDTQYF. In nucleotides, the CDR3 is TGTGCCAGCAGCGTAGTAGGTGGGAGTTACACAGATACGCAGTATTTT.

A few counts support this clone. The chain links TRBV6-1 to TRBJ1-3; no clear D. V shed 7 bases and J shed 0 bases, with 7 bases lying between them. The CDR3 is made up of 13 amino acids. Germline values: CDR1 MNHNS, CDR2 SASEGT. In DNA form, the CDR3 reads TGTGCCAGCATACGTTTCTCTGGAAACACCATATATTTT. Protein product: CASIRFSGNTIYF.

The sample holds a few counts of this clone. The V gene is TRBV5-1, the J gene TRBJ1-1, with 7 nucleotides matching TRBD1. This CDR3 region has 14 residues. Germline CDR1 reads SGHRS; CDR2 reads YFSETQ. Trimming cost V 0 bases and J 1 base; bases outside gene matches: 0. The CDR3 loop reads CASSLDRGNTEAFF. CDR3 bases: TGCGCCAGCAGCTTGGACAGGGGGAACACTGAAGCTTTCTTT. Full variable domain (rest looked up from reference TRBV5-1 and TRBJ1-1): KAGVTQTPRYLIKTRGQQVTLSCSPISGHRSVSWYQQTPGQGLQFLFEYFSETQRNKGNFPGRFSGRQFSNSRSEMNVSTLELGDSALYLCASSLDRGNTEAFFGQGTRLTVV.

The V and J genes are TRBV27 and TRBJ2-7, with TRBD2 as a possible D gene (5 bases). The CDR3 length is 15 residues. Germline CDR1 is MNHEY and CDR2 is SMNVEV (reference sequence). The V end was cut by 7 bases, the J end by 0 bases, with 16 bases between. CDR3 DNA sequence: TGTGCCAGCAATCGTGGCGGAACTAGCTCCTACGAGCAGTACTTC. It encodes CASNRGGTSSYEQYF.

The chain has TRBV4-1 and TRBJ2-7; 8 nucleotides match TRBD1. This CDR3 is 18 amino acids long. V dropped 2 bases and J dropped 2; count of bases not matched to a gene: 14. Germline V gene sequence: CDR1 MGHRA, CDR2 YSYEKL. The CDR3 nucleotides read TGCGCCAGCAGCCAATTGGCAGGGGGCGTAGTCCCAACCTACGAGCAGTACTTC. It specifies CASSQLAGGVVPTYEQYF.

In its sample, this clone was seen a few times. The chain couples TRBV19 to TRBJ1-5; the D is unclear. V was pared by 0 bases and J by 2 bases, with 14 bases between. The CDR3 sequence is 17 residues long. Germline lookup yields CDR1 LNHDA and CDR2 SQIVND (reference sequence). DNA of the CDR3: TGTGCCAGTAGTATAGATCGGGCCCGAACGGGCAATCAGCCCCAGCATTTT. It specifies CASSIDRARTGNQPQHF.

The chain recombines TRBV19 with TRBJ1-5; D is possibly TRBD1 (6 bases). The length of the CDR3 is 18 residues. Germline assignment: CDR1 LNHDA and CDR2 SQIVND (reference sequence). V dropped 5 bases and J dropped 2 bases, with 22 bases sitting between them. The DNA for the CDR3 is TGTGCCAGTAGTCCAACCCCCAACAGGGTAGGAGGCAATCAGCCCCAGCATTTT. This encodes CASSPTPNRVGGNQPQHF.

The chain combines TRBV2 with TRBJ1-3; D gene uncertain. This CDR3 region has 15 residues. Germline lookup yields CDR1 SNHLY and CDR2 FYNNEI. V was clipped by 2 bases and J by 0 bases, with 8 bases between them. In DNA, the CDR3 is TGTGCCAGCAGTGAAAGAGGAACCTCTGGAAACACCATATATTTT. This sequence encodes CASSERGTSGNTIYF. Based on the CDR3 plus reference TRBV2 and TRBJ1-3, the full variable domain is EPEVTQTPSHQVTQMGQEVILRCVPISNHLYFYWYRQILGQKVEFLVSFYNNEISEKSEIFDDQFSVERPDGSNFTLKIRSTKLEDSAMYFCASSERGTSGNTIYFGEGSWLTVV.

The chain has TRBV14 and TRBJ2-5; D is undetermined. CDR3 length: 16 amino acids. Trimming removed 1 base at V and 5 bases at J, with 17 bases between. The germline V gene encodes CDR1 SGHDN and CDR2 FVKESK. CDR3 DNA sequence: TGTGCCAGCAGCCAAGGATTATACCGGGTCGGGGAGACCCAGTACTTC. It is translated as CASSQGLYRVGETQYF.

This clone appeared once. V and J are TRBV5-1 and TRBJ2-3; D not resolved. The CDR3 extends over 14 amino acids. The germline gives CDR1 SGHRS, CDR2 YFSETQ. Deletions cut 0 bases from V and 1 base from J, with 6 bases between. CDR3 amino acids: CASSLEVGTDTQYF. The CDR3 DNA sequence: TGCGCCAGCAGCTTGGAGGTGGGCACAGATACGCAGTATTTT.

The V gene is TRBV4-3, the J gene TRBJ2-3; D tentatively reads TRBD1 or TRBD2 (5 bases each). This CDR3 spans 15 amino acids. Germline V gene sequence: CDR1 LGHNA, CDR2 YSLEER. Between the trimmed V and J ends, which lost 1 base and 0 bases, there was a span of 8 bases. The CDR3, as DNA: TGCGCCAGCAGCCAAGTGGGGGATAGCACAGATACGCAGTATTTT. Translated: CASSQVGDSTDTQYF.

The genes are TRBV29-1 and TRBJ1-3; 8 bases are a match to TRBD1. The CDR3 extends over 15 amino acids. Germline CDR1 reads SQVTM; CDR2 reads ANQGSEA. V shed 6 bases and J 0 bases; nucleotides not matched to a gene: 7. This CDR3 is CSVATTGGSGNTIYF. CDR3 DNA: TGCAGCGTCGCAACCACAGGGGGCTCTGGAAACACCATATATTTT.

Only a few counts were recorded for this clone. The chain recombines TRBV5-1 with TRBJ1-1, with a tentative D call TRBD1 (5 bases). The germline CDR1 and CDR2 sequences are SGHRS and YFSETQ. This CDR3 is 14 amino acids long. Deletions cut 4 bases from V and 4 bases from J, with 14 bases between. The CDR3 here is CASSADSTGTEAFF. In nucleotides, the CDR3 is TGCGCCAGCAGCGCAGATTCCACAGGCACTGAAGCTTTCTTT.

The chain combines TRBV2 with TRBJ2-4; perhaps D is TRBD1 or TRBD2 (6 bases each). The V and J ends lost 0 bases and 3 bases respectively, with 12 bases between them. CDR3 length: 16 amino acids. Looked up from germline, CDR1 is SNHLY and CDR2 is FYNNEI. CDR3 region: CASSEAGGLGKNIQYF. In DNA, the CDR3 is TGTGCCAGCAGTGAAGCAGGGGGGCTAGGCAAAAACATTCAGTACTTC.

This clone was found once. The chain has TRBV29-1 and TRBJ1-1, with TRBD1 matching 8 bases. Germline loops: CDR1 SQVTM, CDR2 ANQGSEA. J lost 4 bases, V lost 4 bases, and 11 bases had no gene match. There are 15 residues in the CDR3. The CDR3: CSVVRPGGFVTEAFF. The CDR3 DNA reads TGCAGCGTTGTCCGGCCAGGGGGCTTTGTCACTGAAGCTTTCTTT.

This rearrangement joins TRBV21-1 to TRBJ2-7; TRBD2, the table's D call, lacks a check against the DNA. TRBV21-1 is a pseudogene locus. CDR3 length equals 16 residues. The CDR3, as DNA: TGTGCCAGCAGCAAACTGAGACTAGCGGGTGCATACGAGCAGTACTTC. It specifies CASSKLRLAGAYEQYF.

The gene calls are TRBV4-2 and TRBJ1-2; the D is unclear. The CDR3 covers 16 residues. With 3 bases removed from V and 0 bases from J, the gap between germline ends came to 14 bases. Germline V gives CDR1 LGHNA, CDR2 YNFKEQ. The CDR3 DNA is TGTGCCAGCAGCCAGCCGCCGTGGGTAACTAACTATGGCTACACCTTC. Translation: CASSQPPWVTNYGYTF.

This clone was detected once. The rearrangement joins TRBV5-6 to TRBJ1-4; 8 bases match TRBD1. This CDR3 is built from 17 residues. The V gene's germline CDR1 is SGHDT and CDR2 YYEEEE. Germline trimming cut 3 bases from V and 6 bases from J; bases unmatched to any gene: 13. In DNA form, the CDR3 reads TGTGCCAGCAGCTCGCCGGGGACAGGTGCCGCCTATGAAAAACTGTTTTTT. As protein: CASSSPGTGAAYEKLFF.

This chain connects TRBV20-1 to TRBJ1-2; D remains unclear. V was cut by 3 bases and J by 8 bases, with 7 bases left in between. This CDR3 is built from 10 residues. The germline CDR1 and CDR2 sequences are DFQATT and SNEGSKA (reference sequence). The CDR3, as DNA: TGCAGTGCTAGCCCACCGGGCTACACCTTC. Its protein is CSASPPGYTF.

This clone occurred a few times. The chain is built from TRBV5-6 and TRBJ1-1; weak D call: TRBD1 (6 bases). V was cut by 4 bases and J by 7 bases, with 14 bases left in between. From germline, CDR1 is SGHDT and CDR2 YYEEEE. This CDR3 contains 13 residues. CDR3 nucleotide sequence: TGTGCCAGCAGCATCGGACAGAAGGGTGAAGCTTTCTTT. It specifies CASSIGQKGEAFF.

This chain uses TRBV29-1 with TRBJ1-2; D is perhaps TRBD1 (5 bases). Germline CDR1 and CDR2: SQVTM and ANQGSEA. The V and J ends lost 7 bases and 8 bases respectively, with 14 bases between them. The CDR3 is made up of 11 amino acids. CDR3 nucleotide sequence: TGCAGCGGAGGGACTCAGGGAGGCTACACCTTC. This codes for CSGGTQGGYTF. Combining the CDR3 with reference TRBV29-1 and TRBJ1-2 gives the whole variable domain SAVISQKPSRDICQRGTSLTIQCQVDSQVTMMFWYRQQPGQSLTLIATANQGSEATYESGFVIDKFPISRPNLTFSTLTVSNMSPEDSSIYLCSGGTQGGYTFGSGTRLTVV.

The chain combines TRBV9 with TRBJ1-2, with 10 bases matching TRBD1. Trimming removed 0 bases from V and 3 bases from J; junction bases left unmatched: 2. Looked up from germline, CDR1 is SGDLS and CDR2 is YYNGEE. The CDR3 is 15 amino acids. The CDR3 region is CASSVGGQGYYGYTF. Here the CDR3 DNA reads TGTGCCAGCAGCGTAGGGGGACAGGGGTACTATGGCTACACCTTC.

The chain employs TRBV4-1 and TRBJ1-1; no reliable D call. CDR3 length: 13 amino acids. V lost 3 bases and J 4 bases, leaving 9 bases between the germline ends. CDR1 MGHRA and CDR2 YSYEKL come from the germline V gene. The CDR3, as DNA: TGCGCCAGCAGCCAGTCGAGGAGCACTGAAGCTTTCTTT. It encodes CASSQSRSTEAFF.

The rearrangement uses TRBV5-1 and TRBJ2-2; 7 nucleotides agree with TRBD1. V shed 3 bases, J shed 7 bases, and the junction held 12 bases outside the gene matches. CDR3 length: 16 residues. Looked up from germline, CDR1 is SGHRS and CDR2 is YFSETQ. The CDR3 nucleotides are TGCGCCAGCAGCTACCGTTACAGGGGCGCCGACGGGGAGCTGTTTTTT. Translated, it gives CASSYRYRGADGELFF.

Relative to its sample, this clone is medium-sized. The rearrangement uses TRBV7-9 and TRBJ1-3; D is unclear. V shed 6 bases and J shed 0 bases, with 12 bases lying between them. The germline gives CDR1 SEHNR, CDR2 FQNEAQ (reference sequence). The CDR3 extends over 15 amino acids. CDR3 DNA sequence: TGTGCCAGCAGTCACGCCGTCCTCTCTGGAAACACCATATATTTT. It translates to CASSHAVLSGNTIYF. Full variable domain (outside the CDR3, taken from reference TRBV7-9 and TRBJ1-3): DTGVSQNPRHKITKRGQNVTFRCDPISEHNRLYWYRQTLGQGPEFLTYFQNEAQLEKSRLLSDRFSAERPKGSFSTLEIQRTEQGDSAMYLCASSHAVLSGNTIYFGEGSWLTVV.

The chain uses TRBV2 and TRBJ1-5; no reliable D call. The ends were cut back, 5 bases at V and 4 bases at J, with 9 bases in the middle. The CDR3 runs to 13 residues. CDR1 SNHLY and CDR2 FYNNEI come from the germline V gene. The CDR3 DNA reads TGTGCCAGCAGTCTAAGCGTGAATCAGCCCCAGCATTTT. Protein product: CASSLSVNQPQHF.

This chain uses TRBV6-5 with TRBJ2-2, with D possibly being TRBD2 (5 bases). The CDR3 is 16 residues long. Germline CDR1 is MNHEY and CDR2 is SVGAGI. Trimming took 0 bases from V and 1 from J, leaving 9 bases between them. The CDR3: CASSYSTRGNTGELFF. The DNA for the CDR3 is TGTGCCAGCAGTTACTCGACTCGGGGGAACACCGGGGAGCTGTTTTTT.

The rearrangement links TRBV10-1 to TRBJ1-2, with D perhaps matching TRBD1 (6 bases). The germline CDR1 and CDR2 sequences are WNHNN and SYGVQD (reference sequence). The length of the CDR3 is 13 residues. The germline V and J ends were trimmed by 6 bases and 2 bases, with 10 bases remaining between them. As DNA, the CDR3 is TGCGCCAGCAGCAGGACAGTCAACTATGGCTACACCTTC. It specifies CASSRTVNYGYTF.

This clone was detected a few times. The chain uses TRBV7-9 and TRBJ1-1; D gene ambiguous. V lost 6 bases and J lost 3, with 8 bases in between. From germline, CDR1 is SEHNR and CDR2 FQNEAQ (reference sequence). This CDR3 has 12 amino acids. Here the CDR3 reads CASSLTDTEAFF. CDR3 in DNA: TGTGCCAGCAGTCTTACAGACACTGAAGCTTTCTTT.

This rearrangement joins TRBV2 to TRBJ1-2; D not certain. The germline V and J ends were trimmed by 7 bases and 4 bases, with 10 bases remaining between them. Germline CDR1 reads SNHLY; CDR2 reads FYNNEI. The CDR3 totals 12 residues. The CDR3 here is CASKREGYGYTF. CDR3 coding DNA: TGTGCCAGCAAGAGGGAGGGCTATGGCTACACCTTC.